One T cell receptor beta chain is described in this entry. Its antigen is not identified. In the naive CD8 group, cells lacked CD45RO and were positively selected for CCR7, so terminally differentiated effector memory CD45RA+ cells were left out. The data were taken from a study of shared clonotypes between healthy human individuals. In the study overall: Per donor, three plates held CD4 naive cells, three held CD4 memory, two held CD8 naive and one held CD8 memory. General observations from the study: Generation of non-shared clonotypes was less probable than generation of clonotypes shared by all four donors.

Profiling relied on immunoSEQ multiplex PCR, and the TCRdb table lists in-frame clones only, not all of them. This table holds about 2.2 million clones, 80% to 95% found once. Germline CDR1 reads SGHRS; CDR2 reads YFSETQ. The CDR3 runs to 15 residues. V lost 4 bases to trimming and J lost 4 bases; unmatched junction nucleotides: 6. The source material was naive CD8+ T cells from PBMCs. This receptor was identified in a man aged 18-30 years in good health. Some clones in this sample may be carry-over from other donors' samples. The chain recombines TRBV5-1 with TRBJ1-2; 11 positions agree with TRBD1. DNA of the CDR3: TGCGCCAGCAGCCCGGACAGGGGGCACGTCTATGGCTACACCTTC. Its protein is CASSPDRGHVYGYTF.